The 28 T cell receptor beta chains given below trace back to one sample, sequenced in a study of shared clonotypes between healthy human individuals. Naivety among CD8 cells was defined by CD45RO negativity and positive CCR7 selection, thereby excluding terminally differentiated effector memory CD45RA+ cells. The table came from immunoSEQ multiplex PCR; TCRdb's copy has only in-frame clones and leaves some out. The data contain roughly 890,000 clones, 92% of them singletons. The specimen was naive CD8+ T cells sorted from blood. All receptors derive from a man in his thirties or forties in good health.

The chain links TRBV27 to TRBJ2-2, with TRBD1 matching 7 bases. Losses at the gene ends were 4 bases for V and 5 bases for J; bases not matched to a gene: 7. The CDR3 is 15 amino acids. CDR1 is MNHEY and CDR2 is SMNVEV in the germline V gene (reference sequence). CDR3 sequence reads: CASSSPGQFTGELFF. CDR3 sequence (DNA): TGTGCCAGCAGTTCTCCGGGACAGTTTACCGGGGAGCTGTTTTTT.

The V and J genes are TRBV27 and TRBJ2-3, with 10 positions matching TRBD2. CDR1 and CDR2 (germline): MNHEY, SMNVEV (reference sequence). The CDR3 is made up of 15 amino acids. The trim removed 5 bases at V and 4 bases at J, leaving 6 bases unmatched. Written as DNA, the CDR3 is TGTGCCAGCAGTCAAAGCGGGAGGGCCGCAGATACGCAGTATTTT. Translating it yields CASSQSGRAADTQYF.

This chain links TRBV9 with TRBJ2-3; 9 nucleotides line up with TRBD2. This CDR3 region has 20 residues. Trimming removed 3 bases from V and 9 bases from J; junction bases left unmatched: 26. Germline CDR1 SGDLS, CDR2 YYNGEE. This CDR3 is CASSANVWREGGAGSSTQYF. The CDR3 region has the DNA TGTGCCAGCAGCGCCAACGTCTGGCGGGAGGGAGGTGCAGGCTCTTCGACGCAGTATTTT.

The chain combines TRBV29-1 with TRBJ2-1, with TRBD2 matching over 10 bases. The J segment lost 14 bases and the V segment lost 6 bases, leaving 16 bases of the junction unmatched. CDR3 length: 14 amino acids. Looked up from germline, CDR1 is SQVTM and CDR2 is ANQGSEA. CDR3 residues: CSVRSLTSGRSKFF. CDR3 nucleotide sequence: TGCAGCGTCCGGTCTCTGACTAGCGGGCGCTCCAAGTTCTTC.

The J gene is TRBJ2-3, the V gene TRBV7-2, with 11 bases fitting TRBD2. V was clipped by 3 bases and J by 5 bases; unmatched bases: 7. From germline, CDR1 is SGHTA and CDR2 FQGNSA. The CDR3 contains 16 residues. CDR3 nucleotides: TGTGCCAGCAGCTTTCCGACTAGCGGGATGGGAGATACGCAGTATTTT. Protein: CASSFPTSGMGDTQYF.

The CDR3 here is CASSATGGGTEAFF. The CDR3 bases are TGTGCCAGCAGTGCTACAGGGGGTGGGACTGAAGCTTTCTTT. This sequence joins TRBV6-1 and TRBJ1-1, with 8 nucleotides matching TRBD1. The CDR3 is made up of 14 amino acids. Trimming removed 4 bases from V and 5 bases from J; junction bases left unmatched: 6. Per the germline V gene, CDR1 is MNHNS and CDR2 is SASEGT.

The V call is TRBV16, the J call TRBJ1-1, with TRBD1 matching 7 bases. CDR1 is KGHSY, CDR2 FQNENV, per germline. With 3 bases clipped from V and 2 bases from J, the junction kept 6 bases outside the gene matches. This CDR3 contains 15 residues. CDR3 protein: CASSQAGTVNTEAFF. The CDR3 DNA follows: TGTGCCAGCAGCCAGGCCGGGACAGTCAACACTGAAGCTTTCTTT.

This rearrangement joins TRBV7-3 to TRBJ2-5; D unclear. The germline V and J ends were trimmed by 4 bases and 5 bases, with 11 bases remaining between them. Germline lookup yields CDR1 SGHTA and CDR2 FQGTGA. The CDR3 is 13 residues long. Here the CDR3 reads CASSSGLGETQYF. The DNA of the CDR3 is TGTGCCAGCAGCTCAGGCCTCGGGGAGACCCAGTACTTC.

The genes are TRBV2 and TRBJ2-7; D uncertain. The CDR3 sequence is 13 residues long. Germline values: CDR1 SNHLY, CDR2 FYNNEI. Trimming took 1 base from V and 3 from J, leaving 7 bases between them. This CDR3 reads CASSEGRLYEQYF. In DNA, the CDR3 is TGTGCCAGCAGTGAAGGTCGGCTCTACGAGCAGTACTTC.

This clone was picked up one time. V gene TRBV18 combines with J gene TRBJ2-1; no clear D. The CDR3 is 12 amino acids. Trimming took 3 bases from V and 4 from J, leaving 4 bases between them. Germline CDR1 KGHSH, CDR2 LQKENI. The CDR3 bases are TGTGCCAGCTCACCGCAGTACAATGAGCAGTTCTTC. It encodes CASSPQYNEQFF.

This chain uses TRBV7-2 with TRBJ1-2; tentative D call: TRBD1 (6 bases). This CDR3 has 14 residues. CDR1 and CDR2 from the germline V gene are SGHTA and FQGNSA. The germline V and J ends were trimmed by 0 bases and 1 base, with 6 bases remaining between them. CDR3 sequence: CASSLAQGNYGYTF. The CDR3 coding sequence is TGTGCCAGCAGCTTAGCACAGGGTAACTATGGCTACACCTTC.

Regarding this clone: The same CDR3 can be traced to other DNA sequences in this sample. The chain couples TRBV6-5 to TRBJ2-7; 9 bases are a match to TRBD2. The CDR3 consists of 14 residues. The germline V gene encodes CDR1 MNHEY and CDR2 SVGAGI. V shed 3 bases, J shed 0 bases, and the junction held 0 bases outside the gene matches. The CDR3 here is CASSYSGSSYEQYF. CDR3 DNA: TGTGCCAGCAGTTATAGCGGGAGCTCCTACGAGCAGTACTTC.

The chain combines TRBV27 with TRBJ2-7; TRBD1 aligns across 7 bases. The CDR3 is made up of 14 amino acids. After removal of 6 bases from V and 2 bases from J, the junction contained 7 bases not matched to a gene. The germline V gene has CDR1 MNHEY and CDR2 SMNVEV (reference sequence). CDR3 amino acids: CASRNRGYPYEQYF. The DNA for the CDR3 is TGTGCCAGCAGAAACAGGGGTTACCCCTACGAGCAGTACTTC.

The genes are TRBV7-2 and TRBJ2-7; the match to TRBD1 covers 7 bases. Germline CDR1 SGHTA, CDR2 FQGNSA. J was trimmed by 3 bases and V by 4 bases; bases with no gene match: 6. This CDR3 region has 14 residues. Written as DNA, the CDR3 is TGTGCCAGCAGCTACGGGACAGCGAACTACGAGCAGTACTTC. Its protein product is CASSYGTANYEQYF.

The V gene is TRBV7-9, the J gene TRBJ1-4, with no clear D. V was trimmed by 1 base and J by 8 bases, leaving 8 bases between them. The CDR3 length is 13 residues. Germline loops: CDR1 SEHNR, CDR2 FQNEAQ (reference sequence). Here the CDR3 reads CASSLGEREKLFF. The CDR3 DNA sequence: TGTGCCAGCAGCTTAGGGGAGCGAGAAAAACTGTTTTTT.

The rearrangement joins TRBV27 to TRBJ2-1, with D perhaps matching TRBD2 (6 bases). There are 16 residues in the CDR3. Germline lookup yields CDR1 MNHEY and CDR2 SMNVEV (reference sequence). V shed 8 bases and J shed 9 bases, with 26 bases lying between them. For the CDR3, the DNA is TGTGCCAGCGGACCTACGGGGGTGACTACGAGGAGTGAGCAGTTCTTC. Encoded protein: CASGPTGVTTRSEQFF.

This clone appeared once. The chain combines TRBV14 with TRBJ2-3, with 8 bases identical to TRBD2. With 4 bases clipped from V and 4 bases from J, the junction kept 7 bases outside the gene matches. This CDR3 has 15 amino acids. CDR1 SGHDN and CDR2 FVKESK come from the germline V gene. CDR3 sequence: CASSLFSGTADTQYF. DNA of the CDR3: TGTGCCAGCAGCCTTTTTAGCGGGACGGCAGATACGCAGTATTTT.

About this clone itself: In the same sample, other DNA sequences code for this CDR3. The gene calls are TRBV7-9 and TRBJ2-7; D remains unclear. CDR1 is SEHNR, CDR2 FQNEAQ, per germline (reference sequence). Trimming took 5 bases from V and 3 from J, leaving 8 bases between them. The CDR3 runs 12 residues. CDR3 amino acids: CASSLRGYEQYF. For the CDR3, the DNA is TGTGCCAGCAGCCTGAGAGGCTACGAGCAGTACTTC.

The chain uses TRBV9 and TRBJ2-5; a weak D match, TRBD2 (6 bases). Trimming left V 4 bases short and J 4 bases short, with 23 bases between. The CDR3 contains 17 residues. CDR1 and CDR2 from the germline V gene are SGDLS and YYNGEE. CDR3 region: CASSYGLETGAGETQYF. CDR3 sequence (DNA): TGTGCCAGCAGCTACGGGCTGGAAACAGGAGCGGGAGAGACCCAGTACTTC.

The CDR3 loop is CATWDRSSYGTIYF. DNA for the CDR3: TGTGCCACCTGGGACAGGTCAAGTTATGGCACCATATATTTT. The chain links TRBV28 to TRBJ1-3, with 8 nucleotides matching TRBD1. The ends lost 10 bases at V and 9 bases at J; junction bases unmatched: 14. The CDR3 sequence is 14 residues long. Germline-derived CDR1 and CDR2 are MDHEN and SYDVKM. The whole variable domain, filled in from reference TRBV28 and TRBJ1-3, reads DVKVTQSSRYLVKRTGEKVFLECVQDMDHENMFWYRQDPGLGLRLIYFSYDVKMKEKGDIPEGYSVSREKKERFSLILESASTNQTSMYLCATWDRSSYGTIYFGEGSWLTVV.

V gene TRBV7-3 combines with J gene TRBJ2-5; TRBD2 matches at 14 bases. With 0 bases clipped from V and 5 bases from J, the junction kept 2 bases outside the gene matches. This CDR3 has 16 amino acids. Germline lookup yields CDR1 SGHTA and CDR2 FQGTGA. Here the CDR3 reads CASSLTGLAGVETQYF. The CDR3, as DNA: TGTGCCAGCAGCTTAACGGGACTAGCGGGAGTGGAGACCCAGTACTTC.

In this sample, this clone turned up once. The chain combines TRBV4-1 with TRBJ1-1; weak D call: TRBD1 (5 bases). The CDR3 has 15 amino acids. Trimming shortened V by 0 bases and J by 3 bases, and 11 bases separated the two germline ends. The germline CDR1 and CDR2 sequences are MGHRA and YSYEKL. The CDR3 DNA is TGCGCCAGCAGCCAAGATCTTGGGGCTTACACTGAAGCTTTCTTT. Protein sequence: CASSQDLGAYTEAFF.

The genes are TRBV10-3 and TRBJ2-7; 8 positions match TRBD1. The CDR3 spans 17 residues. V was pared by 6 bases and J by 3 bases, with 16 bases of the junction left unmatched. Per germline, CDR1 ENHRY and CDR2 SYGVKD. Here the CDR3 DNA reads TGTGCCATCAGCGACGCCGACAGGGGACCTCAGCTCTACGAGCAGTACTTC. Protein product: CAISDADRGPQLYEQYF.

The chain has TRBV29-1 and TRBJ1-3; D is uncertain. Looked up from germline, CDR1 is SQVTM and CDR2 is ANQGSEA. V was cut by 6 bases and J by 1 base, with 10 bases left in between. This CDR3 has 13 amino acids. Written as DNA, the CDR3 is TGCAGCGTAACCTTCGGTTCTGGAAACACCATATATTTT. Translating it yields CSVTFGSGNTIYF.

V usage is TRBV7-9 and J usage is TRBJ2-5; D may be TRBD2 (7 bases). Germline CDR1 is SEHNR and CDR2 is FQNEAQ (reference sequence). The V end was cut by 0 bases, the J end by 5 bases, with 10 bases between. CDR3 size: 14 residues. The CDR3 loop reads CASSLARGGETQYF. Here the CDR3 DNA reads TGTGCCAGCAGCTTAGCAAGGGGGGGCGAGACCCAGTACTTC.

The rearrangement uses TRBV28 and TRBJ2-4, with TRBD1 matching over 9 bases. CDR1 and CDR2 from the germline V gene are MDHEN and SYDVKM. Losses at the gene ends were 5 bases for V and 7 bases for J; bases not matched to a gene: 12. This CDR3 spans 16 amino acids. The CDR3 here is CASSPGTGTNRNIQYF. As DNA, the CDR3 is TGTGCCAGCAGTCCCGGGACAGGGACCAACCGGAACATTCAGTACTTC.

The chain combines TRBV7-9 with TRBJ2-3, with 10 positions matching TRBD1. Unmatched junction bases numbered 15, after V lost 4 bases and J lost 2 bases. The CDR3 totals 19 residues. The germline gives CDR1 SEHNR, CDR2 FQNEAQ (reference sequence). CDR3 protein: CASSYARPRQGATTDTQYF. CDR3 bases: TGTGCCAGCAGCTATGCGCGCCCTCGACAGGGGGCGACCACAGATACGCAGTATTTT.

This clone was observed a single time. The J gene is TRBJ2-7, the V gene TRBV11-2, with D possibly TRBD1 on 5 matching bases. Germline values: CDR1 SGHAT, CDR2 FQNNGV. Trimming left V 3 bases short and J 4 bases short, with 7 bases between. This CDR3 has 12 amino acids. This chain's CDR3 is CASSFGQYEQYF. CDR3 DNA sequence: TGTGCCAGCAGCTTCGGACAATACGAGCAGTACTTC.